The clone carrying this T cell receptor (beta chain) was found once. Its specificity is not known. The CDR3 extends over 15 amino acids. Germline V CDR1 and CDR2: LNHDA, SQIVND (reference sequence). V was trimmed by 6 bases and J by 6 bases, leaving 18 bases between them. These data are taken from a study of memory CD4+ T cells and cytomegalovirus serostatus. Study overall: Donors were healthy Belgian adults, 10 or so CMV seropositive and approximately 23 seronegative.

The sort gate was single viable CD3+CD4+CD8-CD45RO+ cells for memory CD4+ T cells. Study-level points and caveats: Each of roughly 65 CMV-associated TCRbeta sequences occurred in one to five individuals.

Measured with immunoSEQ multiplex PCR; TCRdb has only the in-frame clones, and not every one. The table shows approximately 44,000 clones, with less than 85% occurring only once. The specimen sequenced was memory CD4+ T cells from blood. This clonotype was obtained from an adult in good health and CMV-seronegative. The rearrangement joins TRBV19 to TRBJ2-1; TRBD1 is a possible D gene (7 bases). CDR3 bases: TGTGCCAGTAGGGAGGGGGCAGCTGCATCCAATGAGCAGTTCTTC. As protein: CASREGAAASNEQFF.